This TCR beta chain was obtained from a study of T cells in Graves' hyperthyroidism and ophthalmopathy. Study results and caveats: Blood held most thyroid clonotypes expanded above 0.001 frequency.

Absent ophthalmopathy progression within 18 months defined stable Graves' hyperthyroidism. Clinicians diagnosed patients from clinical symptoms, serum thyroxine and TRAb, thyroid ultrasound and orbital computed tomography. On this clonotype: Its antigen is still unknown.

V was trimmed by 4 bases and J by 3 bases, leaving 12 bases between them. The germline CDR1 and CDR2 sequences are SGDLS and YYNGEE. The CDR3 spans 14 residues. It was RNA transcripts that yielded the amplified TCR beta CDR3 regions. Carried out on the TCR CDR3, a first-round RT-PCR used the HTBI primer set. Each CDR3 protein gets one entry after TCRdb re-called the multiplex PCR reads with MiXCR. The sample holds about 580,000 distinct CDR3 sequences, 40% to 55% seen once. The chain joins TRBV9 to TRBJ2-3; D is uncertain. What was sequenced was peripheral blood or thyroid tissue (not recorded which). This sequence was found in a woman younger than 35 with Graves' hyperthyroidism. The CDR3 DNA follows: TGTGCCAGCAGCTTAGTCAGGTGGACAGATACGCAGTATTTT. Encoded protein: CASSLVRWTDTQYF.